The clone carrying this T cell receptor (beta chain) has a count of ten or more. Its antigen remains unknown. The sample belongs to a study of T cells in Graves' hyperthyroidism and ophthalmopathy. From germline, CDR1 is MNHNS and CDR2 SASEGT. This CDR3 is 14 amino acids long. With 1 base removed from V and 1 base from J, the gap between germline ends came to 7 bases. Study-level results: Peripheral blood also featured most of the thyroid clonotypes expanded above 0.001.

TCR beta CDR3 region amplification was performed from RNA transcripts. An initial round of RT-PCR targeting the TCR CDR3 relied on the HTBI primer set. TCRdb independently ran MiXCR on the multiplex PCR reads; one entry per CDR3 protein. Of a few hundred thousand distinct CDR3 sequences listed, around an eighth were seen once; the top ten hold about a fifth. The receptor was isolated from a young man with Graves' hyperthyroidism that later progressed to Graves' ophthalmopathy. The sequencing input was blood. The genes are TRBV6-1 and TRBJ1-1; D is uncertain. The CDR3 loop reads CASSEVEGNTEAFF. CDR3 nucleotides: TGTGCCAGCAGTGAAGTGGAGGGGAACACTGAAGCTTTCTTT.